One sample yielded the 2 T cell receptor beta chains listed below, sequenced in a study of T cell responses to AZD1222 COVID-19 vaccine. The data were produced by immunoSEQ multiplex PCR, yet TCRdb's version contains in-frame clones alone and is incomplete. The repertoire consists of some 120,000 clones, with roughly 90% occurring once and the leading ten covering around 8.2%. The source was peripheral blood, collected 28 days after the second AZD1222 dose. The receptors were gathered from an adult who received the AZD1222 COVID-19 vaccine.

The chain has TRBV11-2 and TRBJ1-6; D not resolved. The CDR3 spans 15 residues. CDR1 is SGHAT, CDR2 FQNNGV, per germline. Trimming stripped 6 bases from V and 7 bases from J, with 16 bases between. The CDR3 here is CASSHFRVENSPLHF. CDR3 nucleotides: TGTGCCAGCAGTCATTTTAGGGTGGAGAATTCACCCCTCCACTTT.

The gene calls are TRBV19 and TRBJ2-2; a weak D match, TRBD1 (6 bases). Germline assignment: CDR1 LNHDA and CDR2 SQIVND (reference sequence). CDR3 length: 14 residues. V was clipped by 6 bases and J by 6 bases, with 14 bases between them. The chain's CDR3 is CASRLGALAGELFF. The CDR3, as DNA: TGTGCCAGTAGGTTGGGGGCGCTGGCCGGGGAGCTGTTTTTT.